This T cell receptor (beta chain) emerged from a study of PD-1 blockade in classical Hodgkin lymphoma. Clones were sequenced by immunoSEQ multiplex PCR, and TCRdb holds only the in-frame ones, with some missing. The sample lists some 150,000 clones; around 84% were seen once. Every patient had relapsed following autologous stem cell transplantation, and cohorts differed in brentuximab vedotin exposure. The receptor was isolated from a human donor with classical Hodgkin lymphoma. Material: peripheral blood mononuclear cells (PBMCs), obtained before the second cycle of nivolumab.

CDR3 DNA sequence: TGTGCCAGCAGCACGGGACAGGGCTACGAGCAGTACTTC. It yields the protein CASSTGQGYEQYF. The chain carries TRBV7-2 and TRBJ2-7; 9 bases fit TRBD1. The V gene end was trimmed by 5 bases and the J gene end by 3 bases; junction bases not matched to a gene: 2. The CDR3 is 13 residues long. CDR1 and CDR2 (germline): SGHTA, FQGNSA. Full variable domain (missing parts from reference TRBV7-2 and TRBJ2-7): GAGVSQSPSNKVTEKGKDVELRCDPISGHTALYWYRQSLGQGLEFLIYFQGNSAPDKSGLPSDRFSAERTGGSVSTLTIQRTQQEDSAVYLCASSTGQGYEQYFGPGTRLTVT.